The TCR beta chain described here comes from a study of shared clonotypes between healthy human individuals. General study findings and limits: The study drew on few donors, limiting represented genetic and exposure-history diversity. Shared across four donors were about 4.8% of the naive CD4 clonotypes.

This clone was observed a single time. Its antigen remains unidentified. The CDR3 is 16 amino acids. Genomic DNA of every subset was divided equally among multiple immunoSEQ plates. The assay was immunoSEQ multiplex PCR, and TCRdb's table has in-frame clones only and misses some. The sample has 650,000 to 700,000 clones; 90% are singletons. The sequencing input was memory CD8+ T cells from PBMCs. Subset meaning: CD45RO+ cells pooled with CCR7-negative TemRA cells. The chain employs TRBV21-1 and TRBJ1-5. TRBV21-1 is reported as a pseudogene. This TCR was recovered from a young man in good health. Some clones in this sample may be carry-over from other donors' samples. The CDR3 reads CASSKAGGQGRQPQHF. Here the CDR3 DNA reads TGTGCCAGCAGCAAAGCGGGGGGTCAGGGAAGGCAGCCCCAGCATTTT.